This T cell receptor beta chain was recovered during a study of shared clonotypes between healthy human individuals. For unsorted samples, genomic DNA was extracted from around 95 million PBMCs. Assay execution proceeded at the deep level. Unsorted PBMC DNA sequencing spanned ten immunoSEQ deep assay plates. Method: immunoSEQ multiplex PCR; TCRdb's copy keeps in-frame clones and lacks some. The sample includes about 470,000 clones, 70% to 80% of them seen just once. V was shortened by 2 bases and J by 4 bases, with 11 bases between the two germline ends. CDR1 is SGHDT and CDR2 is YYEEEE in the germline V gene. This CDR3 contains 14 residues.

The clonotype comes from a middle-aged woman in good health. Some clones in this sample may be carry-over from other donors' samples. The rearrangement uses TRBV5-6 and TRBJ2-3; D unresolved. Input material: PBMCs. CDR3 residues: CASSFGVNADTQYF. DNA of the CDR3: TGTGCCAGCAGCTTTGGGGTGAATGCAGATACGCAGTATTTT.